One and the same sample provided the 27 T cell receptor beta chains below, sequenced in a study of early T cells in non-severe SARS-CoV-2 infection. TCRdb re-derived calls from the 5' RACE reads in MiXCR, one entry per CDR3 protein. The repertoire has about 79,000 distinct CDR3 sequences, approximately 13% of them found once; the top ten carry 4.5% to 7%. The sample comprised whole blood. The receptors here all came from an adult who was a healthcare worker with PCR-confirmed SARS-CoV-2 infection or an uninfected control (not recorded which).

There are many counts of this clonotype. The chain is built from TRBV9 and TRBJ2-1; TRBD2 matches 11 bases. V shed 4 bases and J 5 bases; nucleotides not matched to a gene: 2. CDR3 length equals 14 residues. CDR1 and CDR2 (germline): SGDLS, YYNGEE. For the CDR3, the DNA is TGTGCCAGCAGCTTGACTAGCGGGAACAATGAGCAGTTCTTC. It is translated as CASSLTSGNNEQFF.

This clonotype was observed a handful of times. This CDR3 is CASSLGGRNFAYEQYF. The CDR3 bases are TGTGCCAGCAGTTTAGGTGGCAGAAATTTCGCCTACGAGCAGTACTTC. V is TRBV12-3 or TRBV12-4 and J is TRBJ2-7, with unresolved D. There are 16 residues in the CDR3. V lost 1 base, J lost 2 bases, and 15 bases lay in between.

This clonotype was found many times. V is TRBV7-9 and J is TRBJ1-5; D not resolved. The CDR3 has 14 amino acids. V dropped 0 bases and J dropped 6 bases, with 9 bases sitting between them. CDR1 and CDR2 (germline): SEHNR, FQNEAQ (reference sequence). Written as DNA, the CDR3 is TGTGCCAGCAGCTTAGCGCCAGCTGGTCAGCCCCAGCATTTT. This encodes CASSLAPAGQPQHF.

At least ten counts were recorded for this clonotype. The genes are TRBV6-8 and TRBJ2-2; D is ambiguous. Trimming left V 2 bases short and J 0 bases short, with 10 bases between. CDR3 length: 16 residues. CDR1 MNHGY and CDR2 SAAAGT come from the germline V gene. CDR3 amino acids: CASSYKISANTGELFF. CDR3 nucleotides: TGTGCCAGCAGTTACAAAATCTCCGCGAACACCGGGGAGCTGTTTTTT.

V is TRBV20-1 and J is TRBJ2-5; the D gene is possibly TRBD2 (6 bases). In germline, CDR1 is DFQATT, CDR2 SNEGSKA (reference sequence). The CDR3 is 14 amino acids. V lost 3 bases and J lost 7, with 18 bases in between. CDR3 sequence reads: CSASLGQAGGTQYF. The DNA of the CDR3 is TGCAGTGCTAGTTTAGGGCAGGCCGGGGGGACCCAGTACTTC.

This clonotype was seen only a few times. The chain has TRBV5-1 and TRBJ2-7; no clear D gene. Germline CDR1 reads SGHRS; CDR2 reads YFSETQ. V was clipped by 0 bases and J by 4 bases, with 14 bases between them. This CDR3 has 15 amino acids. CDR3 DNA sequence: TGCGCCAGCAGCTTGGCCAAGGTGGAACGGTACGAGCAGTACTTC. Its translation: CASSLAKVERYEQYF.

In this sample, this clonotype turned up many times. DNA for the CDR3: TGTGCCAGCAGTGATGGGTCAGGGGATAGGTCACCCCTCCACTTT. It specifies CASSDGSGDRSPLHF. The chain carries TRBV25-1 and TRBJ1-6; D may be TRBD1 (6 bases). The V end was cut by 3 bases, the J end by 10 bases, with 16 bases between. This CDR3 has 15 residues. Looked up from germline, CDR1 is MGHDK and CDR2 is SYGVNS.

V and J are TRBV27 and TRBJ1-6, with 9 bases lining up with TRBD1. The CDR3 length is 14 residues. The ends lost 6 bases at V and 10 bases at J; junction bases unmatched: 7. Germline CDR1 and CDR2: MNHEY and SMNVEV (reference sequence). CDR3 nucleotide sequence: TGTGCCAGCAGCCCGGGACAGGGAGTGTCACCCCTCCACTTT. Amino acid sequence: CASSPGQGVSPLHF.

This clonotype was counted a few times. This chain links TRBV6-2 or TRBV6-3 with TRBJ2-6, with TRBD2 as a possible D gene (6 bases). Germline V gives CDR1 MNHEY, CDR2 SVGEGT. CDR3 length: 15 residues. V was trimmed by 3 bases and J by 4 bases, leaving 10 bases between them. The CDR3: CASSYGGSGANVLTF. CDR3 bases: TGTGCCAGCAGTTATGGAGGGTCCGGGGCCAACGTCCTGACTTTC.

This chain connects TRBV12-5 to TRBJ2-7; 8 bases are a match to TRBD1. V was pared by 6 bases and J by 5 bases, with 12 bases of the junction left unmatched. The CDR3 spans 15 residues. Per the germline V gene, CDR1 is LGHNT and CDR2 is FRNRAP. The CDR3 protein is CASGTQGAQGNEQYF. The CDR3 region has the DNA TGTGCTAGTGGGACTCAGGGGGCTCAGGGGAACGAGCAGTACTTC.

This clonotype was seen many times. The rearrangement uses TRBV7-2 and TRBJ1-2; tentative D call: TRBD1 (6 bases). The V end lost 5 bases, the J end lost 6 bases, and 22 bases lay between the germline ends. The CDR3 runs to 16 residues. Germline values: CDR1 SGHTA, CDR2 FQGNSA. CDR3 residues: CASSQPPPQGFHGYTF. As DNA, the CDR3 is TGTGCCAGCAGCCAGCCCCCACCACAGGGTTTTCATGGCTACACCTTC.

The V and J genes are TRBV24-1 and TRBJ1-2; D is perhaps TRBD1 (5 bases). In germline, CDR1 is KGHDR, CDR2 SFDVKD. V was clipped by 3 bases and J by 4 bases, with 11 bases between them. This CDR3 contains 14 residues. CDR3 in amino acids: CATSDTTEFYGYTF. CDR3 sequence (DNA): TGTGCCACCAGTGATACGACAGAGTTCTATGGCTACACCTTC.

This clonotype was counted between two and nine times. The chain recombines TRBV13 with TRBJ2-7; D gene unclear. V was shortened by 5 bases and J by 2 bases, with 4 bases between the two germline ends. This CDR3 has 11 amino acids. From germline, CDR1 is PRHDT and CDR2 FYEKMQ (reference sequence). CDR3 loop: CASSPTYEQYF. In nucleotides, the CDR3 is TGTGCCAGCAGCCCTACCTACGAGCAGTACTTC.

This clonotype was counted between two and nine times. The chain has TRBV9 and TRBJ1-2; D is ambiguous. Germline values: CDR1 SGDLS, CDR2 YYNGEE. V shed 9 bases and J shed 8 bases, with 23 bases lying between them. The CDR3 is 14 residues long. The CDR3 is CATARALGQDGYTF. The DNA of the CDR3 is TGTGCCACCGCCCGAGCTCTCGGCCAGGACGGCTACACCTTC. Full variable domain (remainder filled in from reference TRBV9 and TRBJ1-2): DSGVTQTPKHLITATGQRVTLRCSPRSGDLSVYWYQQSLDQGLQFLIQYYNGEERAKGNILERFSAQQFPDLHSELNLSSLELGDSALYFCATARALGQDGYTFGSGTRLTVV.

This clonotype was observed a few times. The gene calls are TRBV12-3 or TRBV12-4 and TRBJ2-7; D assignment may be TRBD1 or TRBD2 (5 bases each). This CDR3 is built from 14 residues. The V and J ends lost 5 bases and 1 base respectively, with 12 bases between them. The DNA of the CDR3 is TGTGCCAGCAGTCCGAGGGACCGATCCTACGAGCAGTACTTC. Its protein product is CASSPRDRSYEQYF.

This clonotype came up many times. The chain combines TRBV24-1 with TRBJ2-6; 7 bases are a match to TRBD1. The CDR3 runs to 17 residues. The J segment lost 4 bases and the V segment lost 2 bases, leaving 7 bases of the junction unmatched. Germline V gene data show CDR1 as KGHDR and CDR2 as SFDVKD. The CDR3 DNA follows: TGTGCCACCAGTGATTCGGACAGGAGCGACGGGGCCAACGTCCTGACTTTC. This encodes CATSDSDRSDGANVLTF.

This clonotype was found many times. The chain has TRBV2 and TRBJ2-7, with 7 positions matching TRBD1. CDR3 size: 15 residues. Per the germline V gene, CDR1 is SNHLY and CDR2 is FYNNEI. V shed 4 bases and J 3 bases; nucleotides not matched to a gene: 9. CDR3 bases: TGTGCCAGCAGTGCCACCGGGACAGCTTACTACGAGCAGTACTTC. This translates into CASSATGTAYYEQYF.

There are many counts of this clonotype. This chain joins TRBV7-2 and TRBJ2-2; D unresolved. The CDR3 totals 11 residues. The V and J ends lost 3 bases and 7 bases respectively, with 3 bases between them. Germline-derived CDR1 and CDR2 are SGHTA and FQGNSA. As DNA, the CDR3 is TGTGCCAGCAGCTTGTACGGGGAGCTGTTTTTT. This codes for CASSLYGELFF.

This clonotype was observed a handful of times. The gene calls are TRBV18 and TRBJ2-1; 7 nucleotides agree with TRBD1. The germline CDR1 and CDR2 sequences are KGHSH and LQKENI. Trimming at V came to 4 bases and at J to 1 base, leaving 10 bases not matched to a gene. The CDR3 is made up of 17 amino acids. Here the CDR3 DNA reads TGTGCCAGCTCACTGATTCTCACAGGGGCATCCTACAATGAGCAGTTCTTC. This translates into CASSLILTGASYNEQFF.

This clonotype was found a few times. The rearrangement joins TRBV7-9 to TRBJ2-5; 9 bases fit TRBD1. J was trimmed by 5 bases and V by 3 bases; bases with no gene match: 7. CDR3 length: 15 amino acids. Per germline, CDR1 SEHNR and CDR2 FQNEAQ (reference sequence). CDR3 bases: TGTGCCAGCAGCTTCTTGGGACAGGGTGGGGAGACCCAGTACTTC. Translating it yields CASSFLGQGGETQYF.

This clonotype was detected a few times. As DNA, the CDR3 is TGTGCCAGCCGAGCAGCCCCACCCACGACTAATGAAAAACTGTTTTTT. This translates into CASRAAPPTTNEKLFF. This chain links TRBV27 with TRBJ1-4; D call uncertain. Trimming took 8 bases from V and 2 from J, leaving 18 bases between them. The CDR3 contains 16 residues. Per the germline V gene, CDR1 is MNHEY and CDR2 is SMNVEV (reference sequence). Full variable domain (rest looked up from reference TRBV27 and TRBJ1-4): EAQVTQNPRYLITVTGKKLTVTCSQNMNHEYMSWYRQDPGLGLRQIYYSMNVEVTDKGDVPEGYKVSRKEKRNFPLILESPSPNQTSLYFCASRAAPPTTNEKLFFGSGTQLSVL.

In this sample, this clonotype turned up many times. This chain connects TRBV29-1 to TRBJ2-7; 7 bases are a match to TRBD1. CDR1 and CDR2 from the germline V gene are SQVTM and ANQGSEA. Trimming cost V 6 bases and J 2 bases; bases outside gene matches: 4. This CDR3 contains 12 residues. The CDR3 region has the DNA TGCAGCGTACAGGGGCAAGCCTACGAGCAGTACTTC. Its protein product is CSVQGQAYEQYF.

Many counts were recorded for this clonotype. The J gene is TRBJ2-3, the V gene TRBV3-1; 7 bases agree with TRBD2. CDR1 is LGHDT, CDR2 YNNKEL, per germline (reference sequence). With V trimmed by 0 bases and J by 4 bases, 4 bases remained unmatched. The CDR3 has 15 residues. The chain's CDR3 is CASSQEGGVADTQYF. The CDR3 DNA is TGTGCCAGCAGCCAAGAGGGAGGGGTCGCAGATACGCAGTATTTT.

This sequence joins TRBV29-1 and TRBJ2-7; D is perhaps TRBD1 (6 bases). This CDR3 spans 14 amino acids. The germline CDR1 and CDR2 sequences are SQVTM and ANQGSEA. Trimming took off 3 bases at V and 5 bases at J, with 17 bases between the two ends. CDR3 protein: CSVEDRRKADEQYF. The CDR3 nucleotides read TGCAGCGTTGAGGACAGAAGGAAAGCCGACGAGCAGTACTTC.

This clonotype was detected a few times. V gene TRBV12-3 or TRBV12-4 combines with J gene TRBJ1-3; no firm D call. The CDR3 runs 15 residues. V shed 6 bases and J shed 0 bases, with 12 bases lying between them. CDR3 protein: CASSWTGYSGNTIYF. The CDR3 region has the DNA TGTGCCAGCAGCTGGACGGGTTACTCTGGAAACACCATATATTTT.

The V call is TRBV12-3 or TRBV12-4, the J call TRBJ1-3; 9 bases agree with TRBD1. V lost 5 bases and J lost 9; bases outside the gene matches: 5. This CDR3 is built from 13 residues. The CDR3 spells CASSLKQGATIYF. The CDR3 DNA reads as TGTGCCAGCAGTCTCAAACAGGGGGCCACCATATATTTT.

The chain couples TRBV19 to TRBJ2-1; D gene uncertain. Trimming shortened V by 2 bases and J by 5 bases, and 10 bases separated the two germline ends. CDR1 and CDR2 from the germline V gene are LNHDA and SQIVND (reference sequence). The CDR3 runs to 14 residues. DNA of the CDR3: TGTGCCAGTAGTATACTAACAGAGAACAATGAGCAGTTCTTC. Encoded protein: CASSILTENNEQFF.